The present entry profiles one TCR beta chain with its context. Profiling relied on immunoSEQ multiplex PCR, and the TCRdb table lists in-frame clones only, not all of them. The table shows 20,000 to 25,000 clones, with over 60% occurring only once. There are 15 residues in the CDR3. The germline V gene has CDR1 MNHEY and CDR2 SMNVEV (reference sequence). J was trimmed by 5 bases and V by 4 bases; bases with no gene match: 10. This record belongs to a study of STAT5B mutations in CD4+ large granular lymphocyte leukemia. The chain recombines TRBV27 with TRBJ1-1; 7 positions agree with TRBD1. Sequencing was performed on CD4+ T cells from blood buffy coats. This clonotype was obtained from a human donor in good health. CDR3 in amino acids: CASSSPATGRTEAFF. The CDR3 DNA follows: TGTGCCAGCAGTTCTCCAGCGACAGGGCGGACTGAAGCTTTCTTT.